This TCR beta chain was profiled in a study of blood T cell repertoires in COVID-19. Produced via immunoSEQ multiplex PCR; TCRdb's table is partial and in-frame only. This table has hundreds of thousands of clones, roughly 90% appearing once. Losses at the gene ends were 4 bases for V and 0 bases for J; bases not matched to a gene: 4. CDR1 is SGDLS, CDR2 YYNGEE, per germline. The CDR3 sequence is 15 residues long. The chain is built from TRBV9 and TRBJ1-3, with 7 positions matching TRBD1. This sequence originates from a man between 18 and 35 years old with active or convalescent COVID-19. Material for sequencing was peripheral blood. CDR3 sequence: CASSPGGNSGNTIYF. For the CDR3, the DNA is TGTGCCAGCAGCCCAGGGGGGAACTCTGGAAACACCATATATTTT.